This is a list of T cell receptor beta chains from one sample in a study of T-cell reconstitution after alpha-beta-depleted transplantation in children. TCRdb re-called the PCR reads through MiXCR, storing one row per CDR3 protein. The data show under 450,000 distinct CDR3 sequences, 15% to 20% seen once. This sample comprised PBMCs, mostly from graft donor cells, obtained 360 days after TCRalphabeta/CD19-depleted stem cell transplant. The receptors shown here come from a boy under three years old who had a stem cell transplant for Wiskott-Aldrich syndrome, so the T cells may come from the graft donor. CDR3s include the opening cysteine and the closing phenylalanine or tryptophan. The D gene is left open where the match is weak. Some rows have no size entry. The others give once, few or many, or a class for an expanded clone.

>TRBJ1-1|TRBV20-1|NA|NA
TGCAGTGCTAGTCGTCCAGGGTCGAACACTGAAGCTTTCTTT
CSASRPGSNTEAFF
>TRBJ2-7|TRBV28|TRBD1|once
TGTGCCAGCAGTTTAAACAGGGGGCTTGCCGAGCAGTACTTC
CASSLNRGLAEQYF
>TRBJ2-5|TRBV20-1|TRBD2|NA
TGCAGATGGACTAGCGGAGACCAAGAGACCCAGTACTTC
CRWTSGDQETQYF
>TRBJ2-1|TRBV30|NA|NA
TGTGCCTGGAGGGGCAATGAGCAGTTCTTC
CAWRGNEQFF
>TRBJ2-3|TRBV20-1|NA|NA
TGCAGTGTTCCGGCCGGGGCGGGGGCCATCACAGATACGCAGTATTTT
CSVPAGAGAITDTQYF
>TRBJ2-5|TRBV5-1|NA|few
TGCGCCAGCAGCTTGGATACTACCCAAGAGACCCAGTACTTC
CASSLDTTQETQYF
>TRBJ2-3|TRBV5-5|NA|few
TGTGCCAGCAGCTCCGGACTTGATACGCAGTATTTT
CASSSGLDTQYF
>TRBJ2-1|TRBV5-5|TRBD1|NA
TGTGCCAGCGGCTCCGGGACAGGGTATGAGCAGTTCTTC
CASGSGTGYEQFF
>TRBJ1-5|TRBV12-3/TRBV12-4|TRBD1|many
TGTGCCAGCAGTCTACAGGGGAGCAATCAGCCCCAGCATTTT
CASSLQGSNQPQHF
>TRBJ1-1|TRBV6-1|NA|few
TGTGCCGCGAACGGCCCCAGGGGAACTGAAGCTTTCTTT
CAANGPRGTEAFF
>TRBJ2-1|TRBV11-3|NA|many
TGTGCCAGCAGCTTAATAGTGGGGGGGCGGCAGTTCTTC
CASSLIVGGRQFF
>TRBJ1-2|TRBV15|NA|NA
TGTGCCACCAGCACTGGGGACACACGCTATGGCTACACCTTC
CATSTGDTRYGYTF
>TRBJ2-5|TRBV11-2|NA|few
TGTGCCAGCAGCCCGGACGTGCAAGAGACCCAGTACTTC
CASSPDVQETQYF
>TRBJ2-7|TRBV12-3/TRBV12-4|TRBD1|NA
TGTGCCAGCAGTCGCCGACAGGGCAACTACGAGCAGTACTTC
CASSRRQGNYEQYF
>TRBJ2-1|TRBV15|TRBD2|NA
TGTGCCACCTCCAATAGCGGGGCCTCCTACAATGAGCAGTTCTTC
CATSNSGASYNEQFF
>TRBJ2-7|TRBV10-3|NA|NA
TGTGCCATCAGTGAGTCGTTGAACGAGCAGTACTTC
CAISESLNEQYF
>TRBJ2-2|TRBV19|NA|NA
TGTGCCAGTAGTACACGGGACACTACTGGGGAGCTGTTTTTT
CASSTRDTTGELFF
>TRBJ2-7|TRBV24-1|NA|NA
TGTGCCACCAGTGTAGGGTGGGGGCCTTACTACGAGCAGTACTTC
CATSVGWGPYYEQYF
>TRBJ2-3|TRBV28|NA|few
TGTGCCAGCAGTCTCGAGACCCTTGATACGCAGTATTTT
CASSLETLDTQYF
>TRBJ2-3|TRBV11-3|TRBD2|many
TGTGCCAGCAGCAAGACTAGCGGGGGATTCACAGATACGCAGTATTTT
CASSKTSGGFTDTQYF
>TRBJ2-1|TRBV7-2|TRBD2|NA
TGTGCCAGCAGCTTCCTTAGCGGGAGCTCCTACAATGAGCAGTTCTTC
CASSFLSGSSYNEQFF
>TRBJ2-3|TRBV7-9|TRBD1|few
TGTGCCAGCAGCCCCTGGACAGGATACACAGATACGCAGTATTTT
CASSPWTGYTDTQYF
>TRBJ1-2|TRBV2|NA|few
TGTGCCAGCAGTGAAGCGCAGGGGCCCTATGGCTACACCTTC
CASSEAQGPYGYTF
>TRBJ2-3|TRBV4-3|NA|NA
TGCGCCAGCAGCCGTCTAGGGAAAGATACGCAGTATTTT
CASSRLGKDTQYF
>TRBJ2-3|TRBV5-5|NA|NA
TGTGCCAGCAGCTTCGGGGGAAGACCAGATACGCAGTATTTT
CASSFGGRPDTQYF
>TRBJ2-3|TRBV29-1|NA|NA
TGCAGCGTTGGTCGACAGACAGATACGCAGTATTTT
CSVGRQTDTQYF
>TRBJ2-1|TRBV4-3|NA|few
TGCGCCAGCAGCCATAGTGGCGAGCAGTTCTTC
CASSHSGEQFF
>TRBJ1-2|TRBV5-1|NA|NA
TGCGCCAGCAGCTTGACGAGGAGGGGAGACTATGGCTACACCTTC
CASSLTRRGDYGYTF
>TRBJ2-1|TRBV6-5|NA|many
TGTGCCACCCAGACCGGGGGATCCAATACCCTCTACAATGAGCAGTTCTTC
CATQTGGSNTLYNEQFF
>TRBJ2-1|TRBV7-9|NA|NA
TGTGCCAGCAGCCAACAGGTCCTCCCCTACAATGAGCAGTTCTTC
CASSQQVLPYNEQFF
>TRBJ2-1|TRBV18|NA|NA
TGTGCCAGCTCACGGACAGTCACCCTATACAATGAGCAGTTCTTC
CASSRTVTLYNEQFF
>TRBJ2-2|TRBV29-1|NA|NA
TGCAGCGCCAGGACAGACACGAACACCGGGGAGCTGTTTTTT
CSARTDTNTGELFF
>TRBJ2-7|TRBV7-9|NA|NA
TGTGCCAGCAGCTCAATACGACCTGGAAGGTCCTACGAGCAGTACTTC
CASSSIRPGRSYEQYF
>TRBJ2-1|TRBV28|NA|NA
TGTGCCAGCAGTTCCTGGGGCGGGCCATACAATGAGCAGTTCTTC
CASSSWGGPYNEQFF
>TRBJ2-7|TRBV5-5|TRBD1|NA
TGTGCCAGCAGCTTGTTCACAGGGGGCGTGAGGGAGCAGTACTTC
CASSLFTGGVREQYF
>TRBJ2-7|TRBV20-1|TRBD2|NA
TGCAGTGCTAGGAGGAGCGGGAGGGCGTACGAGCAGTACTTC
CSARRSGRAYEQYF
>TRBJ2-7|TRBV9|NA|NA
TGTGCCAGCAGCGTAGTACCTAGCTCCTACGAGCAGTACTTC
CASSVVPSSYEQYF
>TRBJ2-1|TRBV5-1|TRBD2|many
TGCGCCAGCAGCGGGACTAGCGGGAGGCAATCCTACAATGAGCAGTTCTTC
CASSGTSGRQSYNEQFF
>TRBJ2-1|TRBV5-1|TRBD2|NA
TGCGCCAGCAGCCCGAGAGGACTAGCGGGAGATAGTAGGTACAATGAGCAGTTCTTC
CASSPRGLAGDSRYNEQFF
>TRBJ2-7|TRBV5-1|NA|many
TGCGCCAGCAGCTTGGTATTTGGATACGAGCAGTACTTC
CASSLVFGYEQYF
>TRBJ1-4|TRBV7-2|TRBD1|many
TGTGCCAGCAGCTTTGGGACAGGTGAAAAACTGTTTTTT
CASSFGTGEKLFF
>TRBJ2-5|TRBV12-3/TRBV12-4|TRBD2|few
TGTGCCAGCAGTTTAGGGGGACTAGTTTATGGAGAGACCCAGTACTTC
CASSLGGLVYGETQYF
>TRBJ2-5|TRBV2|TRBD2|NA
TGTGCCAGCATCAAGCGGGAGGTACAAGAGACCCAGTACTTC
CASIKREVQETQYF
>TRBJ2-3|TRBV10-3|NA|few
TGTGCCATCAGTGGTACGTTGAGCACAGATACGCAGTATTTT
CAISGTLSTDTQYF
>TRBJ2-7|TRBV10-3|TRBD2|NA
TGTGCCATCAGTGACGGGGGACTAGCGGGATCCTACGAGCAGTACTTC
CAISDGGLAGSYEQYF
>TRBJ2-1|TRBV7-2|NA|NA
TGTGCCAGCAGCTTATTCCCCACCGCCAATGAGCAGTTCTTC
CASSLFPTANEQFF
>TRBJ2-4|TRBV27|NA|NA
TGTGCCAGCAGTTTATCTCGGGTAGCCAAAAACATTCAGTACTTC
CASSLSRVAKNIQYF